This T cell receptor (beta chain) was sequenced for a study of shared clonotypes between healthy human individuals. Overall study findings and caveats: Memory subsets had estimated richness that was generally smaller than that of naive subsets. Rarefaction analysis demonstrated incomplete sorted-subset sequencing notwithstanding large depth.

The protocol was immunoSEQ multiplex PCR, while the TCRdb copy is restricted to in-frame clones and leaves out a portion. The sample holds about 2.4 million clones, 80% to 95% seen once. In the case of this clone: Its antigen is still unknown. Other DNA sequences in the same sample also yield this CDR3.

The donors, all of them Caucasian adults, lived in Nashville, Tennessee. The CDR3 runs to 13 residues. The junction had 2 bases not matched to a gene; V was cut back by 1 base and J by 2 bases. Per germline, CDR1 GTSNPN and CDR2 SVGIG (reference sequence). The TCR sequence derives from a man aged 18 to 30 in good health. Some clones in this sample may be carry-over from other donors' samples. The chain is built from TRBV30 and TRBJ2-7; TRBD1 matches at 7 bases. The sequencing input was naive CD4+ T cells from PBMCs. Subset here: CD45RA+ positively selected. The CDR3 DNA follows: TGTGCCTGGAGTGCCGACAGGGCCTACGAGCAGTACTTC. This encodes CAWSADRAYEQYF.